This TCR beta chain was obtained from a study of PD-1 blockade in classical Hodgkin lymphoma (dated by TCRdb to the early 2020s). The study in broad terms: Nivolumab dosing was 3 mg/kg intravenously every 2 weeks, continuing until either disease progression or unacceptable toxicity. The study used CyTOF and TCR beta sequencing to define a peripheral blood immune signature of response to PD-1 blockade in classical Hodgkin lymphoma. Study-level results and caveats: By C4D1, a significant rise was seen in CD4+ TCR diversity but not in CD8+ TCR diversity (p=0.0027 vs p=0.16), and the rise was most apparent among complete responders (p=0.02). Among trial patients, those achieving complete response had baseline diversity similar to that of newly diagnosed patients, while diversity was significantly lower in partial responders and progressors. Lower diversity was seen in patients whose nivolumab began less than 1 year after ASCT, and these patients were left out of later analyses so that immune reconstitution would not confound the results. Baseline TCR diversity was reported to be lower in newly diagnosed patients than in healthy donors, and even lower in relapsed/refractory patients. The study was limited to a single clinical trial cohort, and causes of repertoire differences, possibly disease activity or prior therapy, remained undefined.

The meaning of the sample's time point label: cycle 4 day 1 (C4D1), after five to seven weeks of nivolumab. Every trial patient had relapsed after autologous stem cell transplantation, and cohorts A, B and C differed in prior brentuximab vedotin exposure. The trial cohort included 56 patients with relapsed/refractory classical Hodgkin lymphoma, and each patient had a best overall response of complete response, partial response or progressive disease. Trial patients were treated with single-agent nivolumab in the multi-cohort phase II CheckMate 205 trial. An independent review committee assessed best overall response by applying the 2007 International Working Group response criteria. Trial PBMCs were collected immediately before nivolumab initiation (C1D1) and during therapy at cycle 2 day 1 and cycle 4 day 1. Peripheral blood was collected in 8 mL Vacutainer Cell Preparation Tubes, from which PBMCs were isolated by centrifugation and then cryopreserved.

The CDR3 runs 13 residues from the cysteine to the phenylalanine. This entry keeps only the CDR3 DNA: 39 bases, framed from base 1. The germline V gene encodes CDR1 SNHLY and CDR2 FYNNEI. A distance of 10 bases separates the germline ends of V and J, which lose 6 bases and 4 bases respectively. Genomic DNA was isolated using the Qiagen DNeasy kit from unsorted PBMCs as well as from negatively selected CD4+ and CD8+ fractions. Using primers that anneal to V and J segments, immunoSEQ multiplex PCR amplified the TCR beta CDR3 regions. Amplification bias was minimized using a synthetic immune receptor repertoire, and residual bias was removed computationally after sequencing. For the original study's pipeline: Custom Python scripts were used to quantify repertoire diversity as the Shannon entropy index. Unsorted, CD4+ and CD8+ repertoires were analyzed separately, except for combined analyses in which CD4+ and CD8+ sequences were merged in silico. A clone was considered expanded if an increase in frequency of at least 2-fold after treatment relative to C1D1 was found, and a pseudocount of 0.5 was applied to clones undetected at baseline. Singleton clones were defined as clones with 0 or 1 copy at C1D1, and non-singleton clones were defined as clones with 2 or more copies. By matching protein sequences in sorted samples from the same patient, clones expanded in unsorted samples were annotated as CD4+, CD8+ or unknown. Wilcoxon tests were applied to paired samples to test diversity changes from C1D1 to C4D1. Not all clones reach the TCRdb copy of this immuneACCESS table, which keeps in-frame sequences only. Checked studies attribute under half of the gap to unresolved V genes and leave the rest unexplained. V and J calls and clone size come straight from that table; D and trimming were deduced from the DNA. The sample data list about 52,000 clones, and roughly nine tenths of these were observed just once. Clones ranked in the top ten supply 6% to 7% of the sample.

Turning to this clone: The specificity of this receptor is unknown. Base qualities are missing; no much larger clone stands one base away.

The sample in question was peripheral blood mononuclear cells (PBMCs), obtained before the fourth cycle of nivolumab. This TCR derives from a human donor with classical Hodgkin lymphoma. This receptor chain uses TRBV2 and TRBJ1-3, with a tentative D gene TRBD1 over 5 matching bases. The bases read TGTGCCAGCAGCAGGGTCGCCGGAAACACCATATATTTT. This sequence encodes CASSRVAGNTIYF.